This passage covers 26 T cell receptor beta chains from one sample sequenced in a study of cytotoxic CD8 clonotypes in ibrutinib-treated CLL. Generated by immunoSEQ multiplex PCR, the TCRdb table keeps only in-frame clones and is missing some. Altogether some 160,000 clones are present, approximately 77% being singletons, with the ten largest covering about 2.1%. The sample was PBMCs, taken after 12 months of ibrutinib treatment. The receptor set was obtained from a human donor with chronic lymphocytic leukemia.

The chain couples TRBV15 to TRBJ1-2, with 7 nucleotides matching TRBD1. V lost 4 bases and J lost 8; bases outside the gene matches: 13. The CDR3 is made up of 15 amino acids. Germline V gene lookup returns CDR1 LNHNV and CDR2 YYDKDF (reference sequence). The CDR3 DNA is TGTGCCACCAGCAAGAACAGGGGCCAGGGGGAGGGCTACACCTTC. The encoded protein is CATSKNRGQGEGYTF.

This clone was detected only a few times. This chain joins TRBV6-4 and TRBJ2-3; 7 bases fit TRBD2. Trimming at V came to 2 bases and at J to 1 base, leaving 3 bases not matched to a gene. The germline CDR1 and CDR2 sequences are MRHNA and SNTAGT. The CDR3 totals 15 residues. CDR3 coding DNA: TGTGCCAGCAGTGACCGAGGACTAGGCACAGATACGCAGTATTTT. Translating gives CASSDRGLGTDTQYF.

The chain employs TRBV5-8 and TRBJ1-5; TRBD1 aligns across 9 bases. The CDR3 covers 15 residues. The junction had 1 base not matched to a gene; V was cut back by 3 bases and J by 0 bases. In germline, CDR1 is SGHTS, CDR2 YDEGEE. The CDR3 DNA sequence: TGTGCCAGCAGCTGGGGACAGGGTAGCAATCAGCCCCAGCATTTT. As protein: CASSWGQGSNQPQHF.

As to this clone: An end of the junction does not agree with germline; a read error may underlie this. The genes are TRBV7-3 and TRBJ2-7, with D possibly TRBD2 on 5 matching bases. CDR1 is SGHTA and CDR2 is FQGTGA in the germline V gene. The length of the CDR3 is 13 residues. Here the CDR3 DNA reads TGTGCCAGCAGCTCCCAGGACTCCAACGAGCAGTACTTC. The encoded protein is CASSSQDSNEQYF.

The rearrangement joins TRBV4-2 to TRBJ1-5; D is ambiguous. Germline V gene lookup returns CDR1 LGHNA and CDR2 YNFKEQ. This CDR3 is built from 14 residues. The germline V and J ends were trimmed by 0 bases and 7 bases, with 10 bases remaining between them. CDR3 protein: CASSQDRLRQPQHF. DNA of the CDR3: TGTGCCAGCAGCCAAGATAGGTTAAGGCAGCCCCAGCATTTT.

This rearrangement joins TRBV20-1 to TRBJ2-5; unclear D gene. The CDR3 is made up of 11 amino acids. The ends were cut back, 7 bases at V and 5 bases at J, with 11 bases in the middle. The germline V gene encodes CDR1 DFQATT and CDR2 SNEGSKA (reference sequence). In nucleotides, the CDR3 is TGCAGTGGGCAGAAGGTGGAGACCCAGTACTTC. It yields the protein CSGQKVETQYF.

The chain carries TRBV7-8 and TRBJ1-1; 7 bases agree with TRBD1. The trim removed 5 bases at V and 0 bases at J, leaving 15 bases unmatched. Germline V lookup: CDR1 SGHVS, CDR2 FQNEAQ. This CDR3 is built from 18 residues. The CDR3 protein is CASSPEMRQGGMNTEAFF. CDR3 nucleotides: TGTGCCAGCAGCCCCGAAATGAGGCAGGGGGGTATGAACACTGAAGCTTTCTTT.

This chain uses TRBV9 with TRBJ2-6; D uncertain. The ends were cut back, 0 bases at V and 2 bases at J, with 0 bases in the middle. Germline V gene sequence: CDR1 SGDLS, CDR2 YYNGEE. This CDR3 is built from 13 residues. The DNA of the CDR3 is TGTGCCAGCAGCGTAGCTGGGGCCAACGTCCTGACTTTC. Its protein product is CASSVAGANVLTF.

V usage is TRBV29-1 and J usage is TRBJ1-1, with a weak D call TRBD1 (6 bases). This CDR3 comprises 14 residues. V dropped 6 bases and J dropped 5 bases, with 19 bases sitting between them. CDR1 and CDR2 (germline): SQVTM, ANQGSEA. The CDR3: CSVQEDRGKTEAFF. The CDR3 DNA sequence: TGCAGCGTCCAAGAGGATAGGGGGAAGACTGAAGCTTTCTTT.

This rearrangement joins TRBV20-1 to TRBJ2-3; TRBD2 is a possible D gene (5 bases). The length of the CDR3 is 10 residues. CDR1 is DFQATT and CDR2 is SNEGSKA in the germline V gene (reference sequence). Trimming took 3 bases from V and 9 from J, leaving 7 bases between them. The CDR3 sequence is CSASEGTQYF. The CDR3, as DNA: TGCAGTGCTAGCGAGGGCACGCAGTATTTT.

The chain joins TRBV4-2 to TRBJ2-5, with 7 bases aligning to TRBD2. The length of the CDR3 is 16 residues. Unmatched junction bases numbered 4, after V lost 0 bases and J lost 0 bases. Germline V gene lookup returns CDR1 LGHNA and CDR2 YNFKEQ. This CDR3 is CASSQDVTSDQETQYF. The CDR3, as DNA: TGTGCCAGCAGCCAAGATGTAACTAGCGACCAAGAGACCCAGTACTTC.

V usage is TRBV9 and J usage is TRBJ2-3; D tentatively fits TRBD1 or TRBD2 (5 bases each). The V and J ends lost 4 bases and 6 bases respectively, with 15 bases between them. Germline V gene sequence: CDR1 SGDLS, CDR2 YYNGEE. The CDR3 length is 14 residues. Here the CDR3 DNA reads TGTGCCAGCAGCCTCCGGGGTGAGGGGGATACGCAGTATTTT. Amino acid sequence: CASSLRGEGDTQYF.

V usage is TRBV5-1 and J usage is TRBJ2-5, with TRBD1 as a possible D gene (6 bases). The CDR3 is made up of 14 amino acids. With 5 bases removed from V and 4 bases from J, the gap between germline ends came to 15 bases. Germline CDR1 reads SGHRS; CDR2 reads YFSETQ. The CDR3 reads CASSKGEGRETQYF. CDR3 bases: TGCGCCAGCAGTAAGGGGGAAGGTCGAGAGACCCAGTACTTC.

The chain has TRBV14 and TRBJ2-1; D is undetermined. The CDR3 spans 16 residues. The V and J ends lost 3 bases and 4 bases respectively, with 16 bases between them. Germline V gene sequence: CDR1 SGHDN, CDR2 FVKESK. In DNA form, the CDR3 reads TGTGCCAGCAGCCACAATGGGCGTGGGCCGTACAATGAGCAGTTCTTC. Protein sequence: CASSHNGRGPYNEQFF.

This clone was seen a single time. The J gene is TRBJ2-3, the V gene TRBV6-5; D ambiguous. Per germline, CDR1 MNHEY and CDR2 SVGAGI. This CDR3 region has 11 residues. V gave up 5 bases and J gave up 6 bases, with 6 bases separating them. DNA for the CDR3: TGTGCCAGCAGTATAGGGGATACGCAGTATTTT. Translated: CASSIGDTQYF.

Comments on this clone: An end of the junction does not agree with germline; a read error may underlie this. The chain combines TRBV18 with TRBJ1-4; D uncertain. This CDR3 has 13 amino acids. CDR1 is KGHSH and CDR2 is LQKENI in the germline V gene. The chain's CDR3 is CGLKEGFNEKLFF. CDR3 coding DNA: TGCGGCCTTAAAGAAGGTTTTAATGAAAAACTGTTTTTT.

The J gene is TRBJ2-1, the V gene TRBV4-1, with 7 bases lining up with TRBD2. The J segment lost 0 bases and the V segment lost 1 base, leaving 6 bases of the junction unmatched. There are 17 residues in the CDR3. Germline values: CDR1 MGHRA, CDR2 YSYEKL. CDR3 nucleotide sequence: TGCGCCAGCAGCCAAGTGACCGGGGGGACCTCCTACAATGAGCAGTTCTTC. Its translation: CASSQVTGGTSYNEQFF.

The chain carries TRBV29-1 and TRBJ2-5; D ambiguous. Germline CDR1 SQVTM, CDR2 ANQGSEA. The CDR3 is 14 amino acids. The germline V and J ends were trimmed by 0 bases and 5 bases, with 13 bases remaining between them. As DNA, the CDR3 is TGCAGCGTTGAAGATCCCCGGAATAGGGAGACCCAGTACTTC. Protein sequence: CSVEDPRNRETQYF. Looking up the rest from reference TRBV29-1 and TRBJ2-5 gives the full variable domain: SAVISQKPSRDICQRGTSLTIQCQVDSQVTMMFWYRQQPGQSLTLIATANQGSEATYESGFVIDKFPISRPNLTFSTLTVSNMSPEDSSIYLCSVEDPRNRETQYFGPGTRLLVL.

This clone appeared once. The rearrangement joins TRBV9 to TRBJ1-3; 7 nucleotides line up with TRBD1. Germline assignment: CDR1 SGDLS and CDR2 YYNGEE. This CDR3 comprises 17 residues. The V segment lost 0 bases and the J segment 0 bases; nucleotides outside the gene matches: 6. The CDR3 bases are TGTGCCAGCAGCGTAGGGGAAGGGGGCGCCTCTGGAAACACCATATATTTT. Encoded protein: CASSVGEGGASGNTIYF. Full variable domain (remainder filled in from reference TRBV9 and TRBJ1-3): DSGVTQTPKHLITATGQRVTLRCSPRSGDLSVYWYQQSLDQGLQFLIQYYNGEERAKGNILERFSAQQFPDLHSELNLSSLELGDSALYFCASSVGEGGASGNTIYFGEGSWLTVV.

This clone was seen a single time. The V gene is TRBV7-2, the J gene TRBJ2-1; TRBD2 matches at 7 bases. V shed 2 bases and J 7 bases; nucleotides not matched to a gene: 8. CDR1 is SGHTA and CDR2 is FQGNSA in the germline V gene. The CDR3 length is 15 residues. CDR3: CASSLWVGRENEQFF. Written as DNA, the CDR3 is TGTGCCAGCAGCTTATGGGTTGGGCGGGAGAATGAGCAGTTCTTC.

CDR3 DNA: TGTGCCAGCAGTGAAGGGGGGGGCAATCAGCCCCAGCATTTT. Its translation: CASSEGGGNQPQHF. This rearrangement joins TRBV6-1 to TRBJ1-5, with TRBD1 as a possible D gene (5 bases). CDR3 length equals 14 residues. From germline, CDR1 is MNHNS and CDR2 SASEGT. Trimming shortened V by 1 base and J by 2 bases, and 6 bases separated the two germline ends.

This chain joins TRBV28 and TRBJ2-1, with D perhaps TRBD2 (6 bases). V shed 3 bases and J shed 3 bases, with 12 bases lying between them. Germline V gene lookup returns CDR1 MDHEN and CDR2 SYDVKM. CDR3 length equals 15 residues. CDR3 in amino acids: CASSFRRGVYNEQFF. Here the CDR3 DNA reads TGTGCCAGCAGTTTCCGGCGGGGAGTCTACAATGAGCAGTTCTTC.

The chain carries TRBV16 and TRBJ1-2; D gene uncertain. This CDR3 is 13 amino acids long. CDR1 KGHSY and CDR2 FQNENV come from the germline V gene. V shed 7 bases and J shed 8 bases, with 17 bases lying between them. The CDR3 DNA reads as TGTGCCAGCACCCCGAGGGAGAGTGGGGGCTACACCTTC. Residues: CASTPRESGGYTF.

The chain is built from TRBV6-1 and TRBJ2-7, with TRBD1 matching 10 bases. The V gene's germline CDR1 is MNHNS and CDR2 SASEGT. V trimming: 3 bases; J trimming: 5 bases; junction bases outside the gene matches: 7. The CDR3 length is 15 residues. The CDR3 sequence is CASSDVTGGRNEQYF. In DNA, the CDR3 is TGTGCCAGCAGTGATGTGACAGGGGGCAGGAACGAGCAGTACTTC.

The chain uses TRBV4-2 and TRBJ2-7; 8 nucleotides match TRBD1. CDR3 length: 17 residues. The trim removed 0 bases at V and 4 bases at J, leaving 11 bases unmatched. Per the germline V gene, CDR1 is LGHNA and CDR2 is YNFKEQ. The CDR3 bases are TGTGCCAGCAGCCAAGAGGGGGCAGGGGGCAGTAATTACGAGCAGTACTTC. Translating it yields CASSQEGAGGSNYEQYF.

In DNA, the CDR3 is TGTGCCAGCAGCTTGGGGCAGCTCCAAGAGACCCAGTACTTC. It yields the protein CASSLGQLQETQYF. The V and J genes are TRBV5-4 and TRBJ2-5; no definite D call. This CDR3 comprises 14 residues. Trimming took off 0 bases at V and 1 base at J, with 7 bases between the two ends. CDR1 is SGHNT, CDR2 YYREEE, per germline (reference sequence). The variable domain in full, with the rest retrieved from reference TRBV5-4 and TRBJ2-5, is ETGVTQSPTHLIKTRGQQVTLRCSSQSGHNTVSWYQQALGQGPQFIFQYYREEENGRGNFPPRFSGLQFPNYSSELNVNALELDDSALYLCASSLGQLQETQYFGPGTRLLVL.